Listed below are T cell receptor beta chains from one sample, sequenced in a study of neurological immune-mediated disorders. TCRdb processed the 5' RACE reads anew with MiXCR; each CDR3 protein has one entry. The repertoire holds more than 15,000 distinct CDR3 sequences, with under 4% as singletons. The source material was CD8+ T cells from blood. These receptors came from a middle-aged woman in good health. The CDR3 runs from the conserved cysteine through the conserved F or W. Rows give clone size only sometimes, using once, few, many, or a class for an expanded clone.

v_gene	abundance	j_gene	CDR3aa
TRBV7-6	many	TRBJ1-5	CASSQQGENQPQHF
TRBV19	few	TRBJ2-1	CASSIGDSGNEQFF
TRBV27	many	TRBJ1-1	CASSLSIGFTTEAFF
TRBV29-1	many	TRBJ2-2	CSVEPVGSTFTGELFF
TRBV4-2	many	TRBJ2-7	CASSQGIEFRSYEQYF
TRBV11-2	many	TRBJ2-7	CASSLTGGGREWDEQYF
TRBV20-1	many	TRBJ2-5	CSAREVAGEWETQYF
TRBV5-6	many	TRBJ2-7	CASSLRDEQYF
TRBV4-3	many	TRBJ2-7	CASSQVPVGTYEQYF
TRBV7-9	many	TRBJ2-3	CASSLVLAPDTQYF
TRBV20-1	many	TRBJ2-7	CSASPREADYEQYF
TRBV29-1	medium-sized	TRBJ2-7	CSVGEGGTSSYEQYF
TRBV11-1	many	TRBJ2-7	CASSLVGTSGTYEQYF
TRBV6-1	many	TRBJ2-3	CASSDTETDTQYF
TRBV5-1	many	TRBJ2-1	CASGTGEWDEQFF
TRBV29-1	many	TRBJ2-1	CSVEERGTGYNEQFF
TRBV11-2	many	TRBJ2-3	CASSYIRRGQTQYF
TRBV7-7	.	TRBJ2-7	CASSLGQGSHYEQYF
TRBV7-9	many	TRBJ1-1	CASSPKMGVPNTEAFF
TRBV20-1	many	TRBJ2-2	CSARDPLAGVSDTGELFF
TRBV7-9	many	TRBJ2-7	CASSHRDNYEQYF